A selection of T cell receptor beta chains follows, all from one sample in a study of cytomegalovirus exposure and HLA in healthy donors. The data were produced by immunoSEQ multiplex PCR, yet TCRdb's version contains in-frame clones alone and is incomplete. The sample shows about 130,000 clones, about 10% of them seen only once. Specimen: PBMCs. The receptors were sampled from a woman aged 18-30 years in good health and CMV-seropositive. Both conserved end residues are trimmed from each CDR3. Fields, in order: CDR3 protein, V gene.

cdr3_aa: ASGNREGGTEAF
v_call: TRBV27

cdr3_aa: ASSPGAANEKLF
v_call: TRBV18

cdr3_aa: ASRTGTGKLF
v_call: TRBV6-5

cdr3_aa: ASGTVYRGYT
v_call: TRBV28

cdr3_aa: AWRLAGVYEQY
v_call: TRBV30

cdr3_aa: ASSPTVETGNTIY
v_call: TRBV7-3

cdr3_aa: ASSLTGNTEAF
v_call: TRBV11-3

cdr3_aa: ASSAPGTGVNIQY
v_call: TRBV2

cdr3_aa: ASSPGDLAGELF
v_call: TRBV13

cdr3_aa: ASGPGQTDTQY
v_call: TRBV28